The rows below give T cell receptor beta chains drawn from one sample of a study of blood T cells in healthy people across ages. In TCRdb, the 5' RACE reads were re-called with MiXCR into one record per CDR3 protein. The table lists roughly 720,000 distinct CDR3 sequences, 40% to 65% of them singletons. The sample was blood. The source of these receptors is a man older than 75 in good health. The CDR3 runs from the conserved cysteine through the conserved F or W. Each record gives: V gene, J gene, D gene, CDR3 length, clone size, CDR3 DNA, CDR3 protein. The D gene is left open where the match is weak. For some rows the clone size is stated as once, few or many, or as a class when expanded; others skip it.

V: TRBV6-2/TRBV6-3; J: TRBJ2-1; D: -; length: 13; size: -; DNA: TGTGCCAGCCACTTTAGCGGCTACAATGAGCAGTTCTTC; CDR3: CASHFSGYNEQFF
V: TRBV28; J: TRBJ2-3; D: TRBD2; length: 15; size: few; DNA: TGTGCCAGCAGCCAGACTAGCGGGAGAATGAACACGCAGTATTTT; CDR3: CASSQTSGRMNTQYF
V: TRBV7-2; J: TRBJ2-1; D: -; length: 14; size: -; DNA: TGTGCCAGCAGCTTAGTCATCGGGGGCAATGAGCAGTTCTTC; CDR3: CASSLVIGGNEQFF
V: TRBV7-2; J: TRBJ2-1; D: TRBD1; length: 15; size: -; DNA: TGTGCCAGCAGCCCGACCGGGACAGGGGGCCGCGAGCAGTTCTTC; CDR3: CASSPTGTGGREQFF
V: TRBV7-9; J: TRBJ2-1; D: -; length: 15; size: -; DNA: TGTGCCAGCAGCTTAGGGACCCTAAGTCGCAATGAGCAGTTCTTC; CDR3: CASSLGTLSRNEQFF
V: TRBV28; J: TRBJ2-1; D: TRBD1; length: 15; size: -; DNA: TGTACCAGCAGTCTGGTTGGGACAGGGGCTGGGGGGCAGTTCTTC; CDR3: CTSSLVGTGAGGQFF
V: TRBV7-9; J: TRBJ2-5; D: -; length: 13; size: few; DNA: TGTGCCAGCAGCTATGGACCCCAAGAGACCCAGTACTTC; CDR3: CASSYGPQETQYF
V: TRBV5-1; J: TRBJ1-1; D: -; length: 15; size: -; DNA: TGCGCCAGCAGCTCGCGAGACATTCGGAACACTGAAGCTTTCTTT; CDR3: CASSSRDIRNTEAFF
V: TRBV18; J: TRBJ2-1; D: -; length: 15; size: -; DNA: TGTGCCAGCTCATCCTTCCCGGTTACTTACAATGAGCAGTTCTTC; CDR3: CASSSFPVTYNEQFF
V: TRBV20-1; J: TRBJ2-1; D: -; length: 16; size: -; DNA: TGCAGTGCTAGAGCTCTCCCCCCCAGTGCGCACAATGAGCAGTTCTTC; CDR3: CSARALPPSAHNEQFF
V: TRBV5-5; J: TRBJ2-7; D: -; length: 14; size: -; DNA: TGTGCCAGCAGCCAATGGACGGCCTCCTACGAGCAGTACTTC; CDR3: CASSQWTASYEQYF
V: TRBV9; J: TRBJ2-7; D: -; length: 12; size: -; DNA: TGTGCCAGCAGCGCGATCTCCTACGAGCAGTACTTC; CDR3: CASSAISYEQYF
V: TRBV10-3; J: TRBJ2-4; D: TRBD2; length: 13; size: -; DNA: TGTGCCATCAGTGAGAGACTAGCAGAGGAGCAGTACTTC; CDR3: CAISERLAEEQYF
V: TRBV2; J: TRBJ2-1; D: TRBD2; length: 15; size: -; DNA: TGTGCCAGCAGTGATGCTAGCGGGTGGGGGAATGAGCAGTTCTTC; CDR3: CASSDASGWGNEQFF
V: TRBV20-1; J: TRBJ1-5; D: TRBD1; length: 15; size: -; DNA: TGCAGTGCTAGTCCCAGGGGGATCGGCAATCAGCCCCAGCATTTT; CDR3: CSASPRGIGNQPQHF
V: TRBV4-1; J: TRBJ2-5; D: TRBD2; length: 15; size: -; DNA: TGCGCCAGCAGCCCTAGCGGGAGGATGAACAATGAGCAGTACTTC; CDR3: CASSPSGRMNNEQYF
V: TRBV20-1; J: TRBJ2-5; D: -; length: 14; size: -; DNA: TGCAGTGCTAGTAGAAGGGGGCGGGGGGAGACCCAGTACTTC; CDR3: CSASRRGRGETQYF
V: TRBV6-1; J: TRBJ1-5; D: -; length: 17; size: -; DNA: TGTGCCAGCCACAAACAGGCGGGGGGCCCCGGCAATCAGCCCCAGCATTTT; CDR3: CASHKQAGGPGNQPQHF
V: TRBV20-1; J: TRBJ1-2; D: TRBD1; length: 14; size: few; DNA: TGCAGTGCTAGATTTGGACAGGGGGCGTCTGGCTACACCTTC; CDR3: CSARFGQGASGYTF
V: TRBV7-8; J: TRBJ2-5; D: TRBD2; length: 13; size: -; DNA: TGTGCCAGCAGGGGAGCGGGGGGAGAGACCCAGTACTTC; CDR3: CASRGAGGETQYF
V: TRBV7-9; J: TRBJ2-1; D: TRBD2; length: 16; size: -; DNA: TGTGCCAGCAGCTTAGTAGCGGGAGGGCCCCACAATGAGCAGTTCTTC; CDR3: CASSLVAGGPHNEQFF
V: TRBV4-2; J: TRBJ2-7; D: TRBD1; length: 15; size: few; DNA: TGTGCCAGCAGCCTACCGACAGGGAGCTCCTACGAGCAGTACTTC; CDR3: CASSLPTGSSYEQYF
V: TRBV20-1; J: TRBJ2-7; D: TRBD1; length: 15; size: few; DNA: TGCAGTGCTAGATCGGCCGGGACAGGGGGCTACGAGCAGTACTTC; CDR3: CSARSAGTGGYEQYF
V: TRBV9; J: TRBJ1-2; D: -; length: 12; size: -; DNA: TGTGCCAGCGGGTTGGAAAACTATGGCTACACCTTC; CDR3: CASGLENYGYTF
V: TRBV7-2; J: TRBJ2-4; D: -; length: 14; size: -; DNA: TGTGCCAGCAGCTTAAGGTTGGGAAGGTATGAGCAGTACTTC; CDR3: CASSLRLGRYEQYF
V: TRBV4-1; J: TRBJ2-1; D: -; length: 14; size: many; DNA: TGCGCCAGCAGCCAAGAAGTAGGTTACAATGAGCAGTTCTTC; CDR3: CASSQEVGYNEQFF
V: TRBV7-3; J: TRBJ2-5; D: TRBD2; length: 14; size: -; DNA: TGTGCCAGCAGCCCTCGACTAGCATTGGATGAGCAGTACTTC; CDR3: CASSPRLALDEQYF